The present T cell receptor (beta chain) was sequenced within a study of CD8+ T cells in alopecia areata. Notes on the study in general: Higher clonality and more expanded CD8+ clones appeared in lesional than normal scalp.

The CDR3 runs to 15 residues. CDR1 LNHDA and CDR2 SQIVND come from the germline V gene (reference sequence). V lost 5 bases and J 1 base, leaving 12 bases between the germline ends. The sample's treatment: oral pan-JAK inhibitor, 5-10 mg twice daily. Extracted RNA was reverse transcribed, and the resulting cDNA served as sequencing template. This table comes from immunoSEQ multiplex PCR, and its TCRdb copy is limited to in-frame clones, with some not included. The top ten hold 18% of the sample, which has 90,000 or so clones, 44% seen once. As to this clone: Its antigen is not known.

The specimen comprised CD8+ T cells sorted from blood, sampled at week 24, from a patient treated with tofacitinib. The sequence came from a human donor with alopecia areata. The gene calls are TRBV19 and TRBJ2-1; D is possibly TRBD1 or TRBD2 (5 bases each). The DNA of the CDR3 is TGTGCCAGTAGTTTCCGGGACGGTTCCTACAATGAGCAGTTCTTC. Translating gives CASSFRDGSYNEQFF. The variable domain in full, with the rest retrieved from reference TRBV19 and TRBJ2-1, is DGGITQSPKYLFRKEGQNVTLSCEQNLNHDAMYWYRQDPGQGLRLIYYSQIVNDFQKGDIAEGYSVSREKKESFPLTVTSAQKNPTAFYLCASSFRDGSYNEQFFGPGTRLTVL.